The 20 T cell receptor beta chains presented below share a single source sample, sequenced in a study of T cells in Graves' hyperthyroidism and ophthalmopathy. The TCR beta CDR3 regions underwent amplification using RNA transcripts as the source. HTBI primers were employed in a first-round RT-PCR of the TCR CDR3. One entry per CDR3 protein, called by TCRdb with MiXCR from the multiplex PCR reads. This sample has about 510,000 distinct CDR3 sequences, with 14% found just once. Sequenced: blood. These receptors all come from a woman in her thirties or forties with Graves' hyperthyroidism.

The V call is TRBV24-1, the J call TRBJ1-5; tentative D call: TRBD1 (5 bases). The CDR3 has 15 residues. V lost 4 bases, J lost 9 bases, and 18 bases lay in between. The V gene's germline CDR1 is KGHDR and CDR2 SFDVKD. CDR3 DNA sequence: TGTGCCACCAGTGAGAAGGACATAGGGATTTGGCCCCAGCATTTT. Protein: CATSEKDIGIWPQHF.

This clonotype occurred many times. The rearrangement links TRBV5-1 to TRBJ1-1; D is uncertain. The CDR3 totals 16 residues. Per germline, CDR1 SGHRS and CDR2 YFSETQ. The germline V and J ends were trimmed by 0 bases and 0 bases, with 12 bases remaining between them. CDR3 in DNA: TGCGCCAGCAGCTTGGACCAGGCCAATCTGAACACTGAAGCTTTCTTT. Amino acids: CASSLDQANLNTEAFF.

The sample holds many counts of this clonotype. This chain joins TRBV5-8 and TRBJ2-7; D uncertain. This CDR3 has 12 amino acids. V lost 0 bases and J 4 bases, leaving 5 bases between the germline ends. Germline assignment: CDR1 SGHTS and CDR2 YDEGEE. The CDR3 bases are TGTGCCAGCAGCTTGGCCTGGTACGAGCAGTACTTC. Residues: CASSLAWYEQYF.

This rearrangement joins TRBV6-1 to TRBJ1-1, with a tentative D call TRBD1 (5 bases). CDR3 length equals 13 residues. The V end lost 8 bases, the J end lost 1 base, and 11 bases lay between the germline ends. The germline gives CDR1 MNHNS, CDR2 SASEGT. CDR3 coding DNA: TGTGCCAGCCGCGGGGGGGAGAACACTGAAGCTTTCTTT. Translation gives CASRGGENTEAFF.

The chain combines TRBV2 with TRBJ2-5; D may be TRBD2 (5 bases). This CDR3 comprises 15 residues. Trimming took off 1 base at V and 2 bases at J, with 11 bases between the two ends. CDR1 and CDR2 (germline): SNHLY, FYNNEI. CDR3 DNA: TGTGCCAGCAGTGAAGTAAGAGGCGGGCAAGAGACCCAGTACTTC. Residues: CASSEVRGGQETQYF.

This chain uses TRBV7-9 with TRBJ2-2; 14 bases line up with TRBD2. The CDR3 has 18 residues. With V trimmed by 2 bases and J by 4 bases, 6 bases remained unmatched. Germline V lookup: CDR1 SEHNR, CDR2 FQNEAQ (reference sequence). The CDR3 DNA reads TGTGCCAGCAGCTTAACCCCGGGACTAGCGGGGGCCACCGGGGAGCTGTTTTTT. Translated: CASSLTPGLAGATGELFF.

The J gene is TRBJ2-5, the V gene TRBV20-1; TRBD2 aligns across 9 bases. Unmatched junction bases numbered 5, after V lost 5 bases and J lost 1 base. CDR1 and CDR2 from the germline V gene are DFQATT and SNEGSKA (reference sequence). This CDR3 is 14 amino acids long. The CDR3 reads CSARLAGVQETQYF. DNA of the CDR3: TGCAGTGCTCGATTAGCGGGAGTCCAAGAGACCCAGTACTTC.

This clonotype has a count of ten or more. The CDR3 sequence is CASSLGGRNEQFF. CDR3 in DNA: TGTGCCAGCAGTTTAGGGGGTAGGAATGAGCAGTTCTTC. V and J are TRBV12-3 or TRBV12-4 and TRBJ2-1; no clear D gene. This CDR3 is 13 amino acids long. V gave up 1 base and J gave up 7 bases, with 8 bases separating them.

This clonotype was picked up a small number of times. The genes are TRBV4-2 and TRBJ2-7; maybe TRBD2 (6 bases). Germline CDR1 is LGHNA and CDR2 is YNFKEQ. V lost 4 bases to trimming and J lost 0 bases, with 13 bases between them. The CDR3 covers 15 residues. CDR3 region: CASSPLASSSYEQYF. The CDR3 DNA reads as TGTGCCAGCAGCCCCCTAGCGTCGAGCTCCTACGAGCAGTACTTC.

This chain links TRBV29-1 with TRBJ1-2; 7 bases agree with TRBD1. Germline-derived CDR1 and CDR2 are SQVTM and ANQGSEA. There are 14 residues in the CDR3. The V segment lost 6 bases and the J segment 8 bases; nucleotides outside the gene matches: 15. The CDR3 sequence is CSVGGDSLLGGYTF. In nucleotides, the CDR3 is TGCAGCGTGGGTGGGGACAGCCTCCTTGGAGGCTACACCTTC. The variable domain in full, with the rest retrieved from reference TRBV29-1 and TRBJ1-2, is SAVISQKPSRDICQRGTSLTIQCQVDSQVTMMFWYRQQPGQSLTLIATANQGSEATYESGFVIDKFPISRPNLTFSTLTVSNMSPEDSSIYLCSVGGDSLLGGYTFGSGTRLTVV.

The chain employs TRBV3-1 and TRBJ1-1, with TRBD1 as a possible D gene (5 bases). Trimming shortened V by 3 bases and J by 3 bases, and 14 bases separated the two germline ends. The germline CDR1 and CDR2 sequences are LGHDT and YNNKEL (reference sequence). This CDR3 is 15 amino acids long. The CDR3 reads CASSHPGTAHTEAFF. The CDR3 region has the DNA TGTGCCAGCAGCCATCCCGGGACGGCTCACACTGAAGCTTTCTTT.

This clonotype was counted only a few times. V usage is TRBV5-1 and J usage is TRBJ1-1; the D is unclear. The germline V gene encodes CDR1 SGHRS and CDR2 YFSETQ. This CDR3 has 14 amino acids. V lost 0 bases and J lost 3, with 9 bases in between. CDR3 loop: CASSLGVEDTEAFF. As DNA, the CDR3 is TGCGCCAGCAGCTTGGGGGTAGAGGACACTGAAGCTTTCTTT.

This clonotype has only a few counts. The chain combines TRBV7-9 with TRBJ1-3; the match to TRBD1 covers 9 bases. Trimming removed 5 bases from V and 2 bases from J; junction bases left unmatched: 10. Per the germline V gene, CDR1 is SEHNR and CDR2 is FQNEAQ (reference sequence). This CDR3 is built from 17 residues. CDR3 sequence (DNA): TGTGCCAGCAGCCCAGACGGGGGACAGGGCCCTGGAAACACCATATATTTT. Residues: CASSPDGGQGPGNTIYF.

Comment on this clonotype: This may stem from a read error, because a much larger clone lies one nucleotide away. The rearrangement uses TRBV2 and TRBJ2-2; 8 positions agree with TRBD2. The CDR3 spans 15 residues. Looked up from germline, CDR1 is SNHLY and CDR2 is FYNNEI. For the CDR3, the DNA is TGTGCCAGCAGTGAGGCGGGAGGAGGCACCGGGGGGCTGTTTTTT. This translates into CASSEAGGGTGGLFF. Supplemented by reference TRBV2 and TRBJ2-2, the full variable domain reads EPEVTQTPSHQVTQMGQEVILRCVPISNHLYFYWYRQILGQKVEFLVSFYNNEISEKSEIFDDQFSVERPDGSNFTLKIRSTKLEDSAMYFCASSEAGGGTGGLFFGEGSRLTVL.

This clonotype was picked up many times. The chain carries TRBV5-1 and TRBJ2-1, with a weak D call TRBD1 (5 bases). Looked up from germline, CDR1 is SGHRS and CDR2 is YFSETQ. The CDR3 has 16 amino acids. V was cut by 4 bases and J by 0 bases, with 14 bases left in between. CDR3 DNA: TGCGCCAGCAGCCCCATTCCAGGGTTCTCCTACAATGAGCAGTTCTTC. This gives the protein CASSPIPGFSYNEQFF.

As for this clonotype: A much larger clone lies a single base off, so this may be a read error. The V and J genes are TRBV9 and TRBJ2-1; 11 positions agree with TRBD2. Germline assignment: CDR1 SGDLS and CDR2 YYNGEE. The CDR3 spans 15 residues. The CDR3: CASSMGSGRVNEQSF. The DNA for the CDR3 is TGTGCCAGCAGCATGGGTAGCGGGAGGGTCAATGAGCAGTCCTTC.

This clonotype was seen repeatedly, ten times or more. The V gene is TRBV12-3 or TRBV12-4, the J gene TRBJ2-7; 8 bases map to TRBD1. The ends lost 6 bases at V and 1 base at J; junction bases unmatched: 11. The CDR3 length is 16 residues. The CDR3 loop is CASSPTGGEVSYEQYF. The DNA for the CDR3 is TGTGCCAGCAGCCCTACAGGGGGAGAGGTATCCTACGAGCAGTACTTC.

In its sample, this clonotype was seen many times. The rearrangement uses TRBV5-1 and TRBJ1-5; the D gene is possibly TRBD1 (5 bases). V was pared by 4 bases and J by 8 bases, with 13 bases between. The CDR3 is 13 residues long. CDR1 is SGHRS, CDR2 YFSETQ, per germline. CDR3 DNA sequence: TGCGCCAGCAGCCGGACGGGGGTTGAGCCCCAGCATTTT. As protein: CASSRTGVEPQHF.

The V call is TRBV9, the J call TRBJ2-5, with 8 bases fitting TRBD2. Trimming cost V 2 bases and J 5 bases; bases outside gene matches: 8. The CDR3 is 15 residues long. Germline CDR1 reads SGDLS; CDR2 reads YYNGEE. CDR3 sequence (DNA): TGTGCCAGCAGCGTGGTCGGGGGGGAGGGTGAGACCCAGTACTTC. This codes for CASSVVGGEGETQYF.

The chain links TRBV20-1 to TRBJ1-5; D unresolved. Trimming left V 5 bases short and J 2 bases short, with 13 bases between. CDR1 DFQATT and CDR2 SNEGSKA come from the germline V gene (reference sequence). This CDR3 is 14 amino acids long. CDR3 bases: TGCAGTGCTGGTCCAAATAGGGGCAATCAGCCCCAGCATTTT. It encodes CSAGPNRGNQPQHF.